This T cell receptor (beta chain) was captured by sequencing in a study of blood T cells in healthy people across ages. Turning to the study itself: Through template switching, about one barcoded beta molecule was captured per two T cells, as measured in model experiments.

Together with a sample-barcoded 5' primer, a J-beta primer mix was included in a second PCR lasting about 7 to 12 cycles. Via MiXCR, TCRdb re-called the 5' RACE reads, giving one row per CDR3 protein. The data contain some 1.5 million distinct CDR3 sequences, roughly 28% of them seen just once; the ten biggest clones take up more than 6%. Germline loops: CDR1 KGHSH, CDR2 LQKENI. The CDR3 is 16 residues long. J lost 6 bases, V lost 2 bases, and 4 bases had no gene match. A few counts support this clonotype. Its antigen is undetermined. Overall study findings and caveats: Both naive CD4+ cell counts and diversity were greater in long-lived donors than in aged donors. Roughly linear age-related decline in beta diversity appeared, significant by age about 37. Researchers said unsorted PBMCs prevented a conclusive naive versus antigen-experienced comparison.

The sample was blood. The TCR originated in a woman between 25 and 40 years old in good health. J is TRBJ2-7 and V is TRBV18; 16 bases are a match to TRBD2. CDR3 bases: TGTGCCAGCTCACCAGGGACTAGCGGGGGGGCCTTCGAGCAGTACTTC. Residues: CASSPGTSGGAFEQYF.